This TCR beta chain originates from a study of response to subunit inactivated influenza vaccine. Study outcomes and limitations: Researchers suggested that each seasonal influenza vaccination recruits few new T cells.

V was trimmed by 2 bases and J by 6 bases, leaving 17 bases between them. Germline loops: CDR1 MNHEY, CDR2 SVGAGI. CDR3 size: 16 residues. Each CDR3 protein is one row after TCRdb ran MiXCR on the RT-PCR reads. This table has about 610,000 distinct CDR3 sequences, approximately 14% appearing once. The sample holds a few counts of this clonotype. Its antigen is as yet unknown. The TCR was taken from a man aged 50 to 60 who received an inactivated influenza vaccine. Specimen: PBMCs from blood, collected about 13 days after vaccination. The chain employs TRBV6-5 and TRBJ2-1; D is perhaps TRBD2 (5 bases). CDR3 residues: CASSYEGLEVVNEQFF. DNA of the CDR3: TGTGCCAGCAGTTACGAAGGACTCGAGGTCGTCAATGAGCAGTTCTTC.